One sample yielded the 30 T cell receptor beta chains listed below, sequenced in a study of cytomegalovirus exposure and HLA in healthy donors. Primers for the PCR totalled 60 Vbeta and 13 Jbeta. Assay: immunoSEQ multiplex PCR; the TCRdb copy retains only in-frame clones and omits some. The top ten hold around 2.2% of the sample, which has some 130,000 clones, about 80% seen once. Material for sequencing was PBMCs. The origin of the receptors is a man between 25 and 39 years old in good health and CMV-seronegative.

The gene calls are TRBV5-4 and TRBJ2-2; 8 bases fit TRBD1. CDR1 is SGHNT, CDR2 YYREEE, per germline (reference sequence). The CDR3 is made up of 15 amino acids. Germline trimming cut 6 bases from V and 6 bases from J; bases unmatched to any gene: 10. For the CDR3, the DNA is TGTGCCAGCACGACAGGGGAAAGGACCTCCGGGGAGCTGTTTTTT. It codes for CASTTGERTSGELFF.

The CDR3: CASSFWGEKAFF. The CDR3 DNA reads as TGTGCCAGCAGCTTTTGGGGAGAAAAGGCTTTCTTT. V is TRBV5-5 and J is TRBJ1-1; no firm D call. CDR1 and CDR2 (germline): SGHKS, YYEKEE (reference sequence). Trimming took 2 bases from V and 11 from J, leaving 13 bases between them. The CDR3 loop spans 12 amino acids.

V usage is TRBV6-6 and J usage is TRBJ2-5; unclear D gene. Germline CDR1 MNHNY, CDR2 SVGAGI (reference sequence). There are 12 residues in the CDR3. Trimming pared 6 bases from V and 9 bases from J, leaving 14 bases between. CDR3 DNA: TGTGCCAGCAGGACTGAGCGAGGCGCCCAGTACTTC. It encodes CASRTERGAQYF.

This chain's CDR3 is CASSIWGLELFF. DNA for the CDR3: TGTGCCAGTAGTATATGGGGACTTGAACTGTTTTTT. This chain joins TRBV19 and TRBJ1-4; possibly TRBD1 for D (5 bases). Per germline, CDR1 LNHDA and CDR2 SQIVND (reference sequence). CDR3 length: 12 residues. Trimming shortened V by 2 bases and J by 12 bases, and 10 bases separated the two germline ends.

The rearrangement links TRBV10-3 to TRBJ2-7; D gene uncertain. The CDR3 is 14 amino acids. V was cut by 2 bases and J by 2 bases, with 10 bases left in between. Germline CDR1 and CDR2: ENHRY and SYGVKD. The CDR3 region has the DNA TGTGCCATCAGTGAGGCGGCGGATACCTACGAGCAGTACTTC. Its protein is CAISEAADTYEQYF.

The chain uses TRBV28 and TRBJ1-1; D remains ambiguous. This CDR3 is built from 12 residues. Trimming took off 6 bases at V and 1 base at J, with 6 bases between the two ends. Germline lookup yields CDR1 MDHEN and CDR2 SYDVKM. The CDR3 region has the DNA TGTGCCAGCAGCGGCGGGAACACTGAAGCTTTCTTT. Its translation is CASSGGNTEAFF.

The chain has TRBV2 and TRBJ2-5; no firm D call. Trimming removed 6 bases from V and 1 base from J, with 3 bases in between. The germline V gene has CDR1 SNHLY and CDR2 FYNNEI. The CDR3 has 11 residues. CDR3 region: CASSLQETQYF. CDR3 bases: TGTGCCAGCAGCCTCCAAGAGACCCAGTACTTC.

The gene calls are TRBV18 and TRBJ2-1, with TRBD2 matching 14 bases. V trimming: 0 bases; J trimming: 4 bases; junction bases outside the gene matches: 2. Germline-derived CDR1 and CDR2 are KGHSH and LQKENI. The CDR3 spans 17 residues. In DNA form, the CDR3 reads TGTGCCAGCTCACCACCGGGACTAGCGGGAGTGTACAATGAGCAGTTCTTC. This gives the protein CASSPPGLAGVYNEQFF.

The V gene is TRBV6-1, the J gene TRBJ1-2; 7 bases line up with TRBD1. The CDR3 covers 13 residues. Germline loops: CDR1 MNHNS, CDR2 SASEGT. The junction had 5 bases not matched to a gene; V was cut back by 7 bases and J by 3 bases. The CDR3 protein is CASNRGADYGYTF. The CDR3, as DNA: TGTGCCAGCAACAGGGGCGCCGACTATGGCTACACCTTC.

The DNA for the CDR3 is TGTGCCATCACCCCTAGCGGGAGCAGGGAGACCCAGTACTTC. Its protein product is CAITPSGSRETQYF. The chain is built from TRBV10-3 and TRBJ2-5; 10 positions match TRBD2. This CDR3 has 14 residues. The J segment lost 5 bases and the V segment lost 7 bases, leaving 7 bases of the junction unmatched. The germline V gene encodes CDR1 ENHRY and CDR2 SYGVKD.

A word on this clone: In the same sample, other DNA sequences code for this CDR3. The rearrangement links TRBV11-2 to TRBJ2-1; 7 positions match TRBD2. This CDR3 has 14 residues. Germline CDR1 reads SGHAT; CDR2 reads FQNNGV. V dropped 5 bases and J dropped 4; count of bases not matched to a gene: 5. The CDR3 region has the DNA TGTGCCAGCAGCCTGGGGGGGAATTACAATGAGCAGTTCTTC. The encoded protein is CASSLGGNYNEQFF.

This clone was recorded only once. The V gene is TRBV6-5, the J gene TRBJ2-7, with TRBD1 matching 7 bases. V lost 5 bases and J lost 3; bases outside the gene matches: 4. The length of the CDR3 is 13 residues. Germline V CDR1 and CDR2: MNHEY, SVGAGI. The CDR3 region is CASSRDRNYEQYF. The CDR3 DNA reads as TGTGCCAGCAGTCGGGACAGAAACTACGAGCAGTACTTC.

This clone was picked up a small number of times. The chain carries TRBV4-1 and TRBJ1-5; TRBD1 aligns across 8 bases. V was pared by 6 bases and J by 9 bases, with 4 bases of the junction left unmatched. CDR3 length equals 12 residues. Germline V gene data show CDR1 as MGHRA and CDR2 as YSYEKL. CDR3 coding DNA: TGCGCCAGCAGTAAAGACAGGGGGCCCCAGCATTTT. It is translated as CASSKDRGPQHF.

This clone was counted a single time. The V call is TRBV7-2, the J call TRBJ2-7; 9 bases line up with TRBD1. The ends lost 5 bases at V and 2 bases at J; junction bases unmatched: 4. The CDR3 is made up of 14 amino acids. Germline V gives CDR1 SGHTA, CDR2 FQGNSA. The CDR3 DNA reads TGTGCCAGCAGCGCTACAGGGGGCCCCTACGAGCAGTACTTC. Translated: CASSATGGPYEQYF. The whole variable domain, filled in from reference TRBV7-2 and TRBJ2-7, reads GAGVSQSPSNKVTEKGKDVELRCDPISGHTALYWYRQSLGQGLEFLIYFQGNSAPDKSGLPSDRFSAERTGGSVSTLTIQRTQQEDSAVYLCASSATGGPYEQYFGPGTRLTVT.

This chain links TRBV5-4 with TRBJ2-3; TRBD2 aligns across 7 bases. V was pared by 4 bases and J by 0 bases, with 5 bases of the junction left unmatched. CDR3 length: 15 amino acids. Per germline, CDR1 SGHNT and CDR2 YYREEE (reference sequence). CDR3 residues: CASSPRGVSTDTQYF. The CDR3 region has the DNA TGTGCCAGCAGCCCCCGGGGGGTTAGCACAGATACGCAGTATTTT.

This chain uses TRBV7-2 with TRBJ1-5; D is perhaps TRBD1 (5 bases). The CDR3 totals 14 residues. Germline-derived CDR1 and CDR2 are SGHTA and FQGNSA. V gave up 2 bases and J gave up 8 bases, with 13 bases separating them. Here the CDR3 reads CASSLSPGGKPQHF. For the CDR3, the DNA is TGTGCCAGCAGCTTATCGCCCGGGGGGAAGCCCCAGCATTTT.

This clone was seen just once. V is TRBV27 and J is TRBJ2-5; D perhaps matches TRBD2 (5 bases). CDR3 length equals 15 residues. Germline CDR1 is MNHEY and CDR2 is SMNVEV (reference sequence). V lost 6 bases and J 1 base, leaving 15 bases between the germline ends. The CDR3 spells CASRSPGNLQETQYF. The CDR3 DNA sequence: TGTGCCAGCAGATCCCCCGGGAATCTCCAAGAGACCCAGTACTTC.

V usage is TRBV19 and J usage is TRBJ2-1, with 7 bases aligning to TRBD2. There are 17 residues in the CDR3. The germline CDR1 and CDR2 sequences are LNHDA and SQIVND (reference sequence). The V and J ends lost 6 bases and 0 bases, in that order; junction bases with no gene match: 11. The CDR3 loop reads CASRNPGTTTSYNEQFF. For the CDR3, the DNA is TGTGCCAGTAGAAATCCCGGGACTACCACCTCCTACAATGAGCAGTTCTTC. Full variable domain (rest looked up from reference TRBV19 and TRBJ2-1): DGGITQSPKYLFRKEGQNVTLSCEQNLNHDAMYWYRQDPGQGLRLIYYSQIVNDFQKGDIAEGYSVSREKKESFPLTVTSAQKNPTAFYLCASRNPGTTTSYNEQFFGPGTRLTVL.

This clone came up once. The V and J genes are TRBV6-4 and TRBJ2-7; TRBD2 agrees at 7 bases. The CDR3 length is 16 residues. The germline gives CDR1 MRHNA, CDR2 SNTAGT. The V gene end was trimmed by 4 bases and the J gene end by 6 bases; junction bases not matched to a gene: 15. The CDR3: CASSVTGGVGHGEQYF. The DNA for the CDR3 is TGTGCCAGCAGTGTCACGGGGGGAGTTGGGCACGGCGAGCAGTACTTC.

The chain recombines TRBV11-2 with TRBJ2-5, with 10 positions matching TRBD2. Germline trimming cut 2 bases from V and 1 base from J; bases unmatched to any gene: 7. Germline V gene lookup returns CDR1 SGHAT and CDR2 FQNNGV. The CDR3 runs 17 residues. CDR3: CASSLFFGTSVQETQYF. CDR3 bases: TGTGCCAGCAGCTTATTCTTCGGGACTAGCGTCCAAGAGACCCAGTACTTC. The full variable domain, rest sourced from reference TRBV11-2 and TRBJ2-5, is EAGVAQSPRYKIIEKRQSVAFWCNPISGHATLYWYQQILGQGPKLLIQFQNNGVVDDSQLPKDRFSAERLKGVDSTLKIQPAKLEDSAVYLCASSLFFGTSVQETQYFGPGTRLLVL.

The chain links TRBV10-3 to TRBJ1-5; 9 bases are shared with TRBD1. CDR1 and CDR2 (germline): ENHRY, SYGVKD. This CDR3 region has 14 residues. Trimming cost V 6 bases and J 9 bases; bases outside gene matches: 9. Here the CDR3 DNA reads TGTGCCATCAGCCCCGGACAGGGGTTGGCGCCCCAGCATTTT. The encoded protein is CAISPGQGLAPQHF.

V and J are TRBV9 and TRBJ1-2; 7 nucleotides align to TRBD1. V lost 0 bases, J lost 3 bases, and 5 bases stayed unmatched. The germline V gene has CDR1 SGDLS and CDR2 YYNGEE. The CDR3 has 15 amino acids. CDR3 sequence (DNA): TGTGCCAGCAGCGTAGAAGGGGGCGCCCACTATGGCTACACCTTC. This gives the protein CASSVEGGAHYGYTF.

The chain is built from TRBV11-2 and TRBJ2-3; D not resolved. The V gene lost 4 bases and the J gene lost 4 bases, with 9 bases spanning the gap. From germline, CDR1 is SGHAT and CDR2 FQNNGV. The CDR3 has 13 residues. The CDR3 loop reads CASSSYLADTQYF. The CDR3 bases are TGTGCCAGCAGCTCCTACTTGGCAGATACGCAGTATTTT.

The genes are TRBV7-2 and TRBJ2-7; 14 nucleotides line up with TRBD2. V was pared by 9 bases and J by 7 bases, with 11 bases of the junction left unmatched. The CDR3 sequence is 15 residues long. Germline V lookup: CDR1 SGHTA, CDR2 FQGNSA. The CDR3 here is CASREPGLAGDEQYF. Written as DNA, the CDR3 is TGTGCCAGTCGGGAACCGGGACTAGCGGGAGATGAGCAGTACTTC.

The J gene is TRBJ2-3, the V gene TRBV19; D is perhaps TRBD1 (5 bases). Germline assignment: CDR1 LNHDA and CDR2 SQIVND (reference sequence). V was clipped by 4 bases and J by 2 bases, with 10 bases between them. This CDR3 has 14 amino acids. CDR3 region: CASSTQGFTDTQYF. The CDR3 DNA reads TGTGCCAGTAGTACGCAGGGTTTCACAGATACGCAGTATTTT.

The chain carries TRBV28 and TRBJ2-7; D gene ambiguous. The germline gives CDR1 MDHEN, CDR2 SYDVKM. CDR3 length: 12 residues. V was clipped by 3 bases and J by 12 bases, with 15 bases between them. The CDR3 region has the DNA TGTGCCAGCAGTTTCAGGAACACGCGACCGTACTTC. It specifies CASSFRNTRPYF.

CDR3 amino acids: CASSSPGLAGTGANVLTF. CDR3 coding DNA: TGTGCCAGCAGCAGTCCGGGACTAGCGGGAACTGGGGCCAACGTCCTGACTTTC. This chain uses TRBV28 with TRBJ2-6; 13 bases are shared with TRBD2. Trimming took 6 bases from V and 2 from J; bases not matched to a gene: 7. The CDR3 spans 18 residues. CDR1 and CDR2 (germline): MDHEN, SYDVKM.

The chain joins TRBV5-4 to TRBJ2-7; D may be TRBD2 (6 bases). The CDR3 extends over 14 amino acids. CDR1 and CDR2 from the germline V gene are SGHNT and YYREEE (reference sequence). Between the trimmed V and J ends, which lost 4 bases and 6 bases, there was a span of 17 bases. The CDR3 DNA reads TGTGCCAGCAGCCACCCGCTGGGGAGGCTCGAGCAGTACTTC. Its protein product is CASSHPLGRLEQYF.

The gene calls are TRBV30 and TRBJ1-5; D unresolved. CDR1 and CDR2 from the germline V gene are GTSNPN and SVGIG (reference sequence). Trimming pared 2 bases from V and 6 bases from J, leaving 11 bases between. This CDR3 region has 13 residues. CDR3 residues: CAWSTEGSQPQHF. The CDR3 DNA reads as TGTGCCTGGAGTACTGAGGGAAGTCAGCCCCAGCATTTT.

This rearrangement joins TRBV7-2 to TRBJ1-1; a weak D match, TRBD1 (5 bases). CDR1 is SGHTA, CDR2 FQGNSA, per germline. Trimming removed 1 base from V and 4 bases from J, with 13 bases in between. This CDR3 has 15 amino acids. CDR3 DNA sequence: TGTGCCAGCAGCTTAGTCTCCGGGGGTAGCACTGAAGCTTTCTTT. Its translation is CASSLVSGGSTEAFF.